These 29 T cell receptor beta chains originate from one sample sequenced in a study of control samples from healthy donors and cancer patients. Profiled with immunoSEQ multiplex PCR; TCRdb holds only in-frame clones, not every one. The sample records approximately 69,000 clones, approximately 89% being singletons. Sequenced input: PBMCs. These receptors came from a man aged 60 to 75 with colorectal cancer.

The chain recombines TRBV5-1 with TRBJ2-2, with D maybe TRBD2 (7 bases). CDR3 length: 17 residues. Trimming removed 0 bases from V and 9 bases from J, with 21 bases in between. Per germline, CDR1 SGHRS and CDR2 YFSETQ. Here the CDR3 reads CASSLVEAGALVRELFF. DNA of the CDR3: TGCGCCAGCAGCTTGGTTGAGGCGGGGGCGCTCGTTCGGGAGCTGTTTTTT.

In DNA, the CDR3 is TGTGCCAGCAGCTTAACCGGGGGTCCCTACGAGCAGTACTTC. Protein sequence: CASSLTGGPYEQYF. The V call is TRBV11-2, the J call TRBJ2-7; possibly TRBD2 for D (6 bases). Trimming left V 2 bases short and J 2 bases short, with 10 bases between. The germline V gene encodes CDR1 SGHAT and CDR2 FQNNGV. This CDR3 is built from 14 residues.

The chain joins TRBV4-1 to TRBJ1-6; 7 bases map to TRBD1. J was trimmed by 7 bases and V by 0 bases; bases with no gene match: 3. Germline lookup yields CDR1 MGHRA and CDR2 YSYEKL. The CDR3 totals 15 residues. The CDR3 DNA follows: TGCGCCAGCAGCCAAGATCCCAGGGGGAATTCACCCCTCCACTTT. Protein sequence: CASSQDPRGNSPLHF.

V usage is TRBV2 and J usage is TRBJ1-5; D is undetermined. CDR1 SNHLY and CDR2 FYNNEI come from the germline V gene. V was trimmed by 0 bases and J by 3 bases, leaving 12 bases between them. CDR3 length equals 16 residues. The CDR3 DNA reads as TGTGCCAGCAGTGAAGCCGAGACACTTAACAATCAGCCCCAGCATTTT. As protein: CASSEAETLNNQPQHF.

V usage is TRBV6-2 or TRBV6-3 and J usage is TRBJ2-5; 8 nucleotides agree with TRBD1. V shed 7 bases, J shed 6 bases, and the junction held 7 bases outside the gene matches. The CDR3 contains 13 residues. Germline V lookup: CDR1 MNHEY, CDR2 SVGEGT. DNA for the CDR3: TGTGCCAGCACCCCGACAGGGGCGAAGACCCAGTACTTC. It encodes CASTPTGAKTQYF.

The CDR3: CASSSRANYGYTF. The CDR3 DNA is TGTGCCAGCAGTTCCCGGGCCAACTATGGCTACACCTTC. V usage is TRBV6-5 and J usage is TRBJ1-2; D not resolved. The germline CDR1 and CDR2 sequences are MNHEY and SVGAGI. CDR3 size: 13 residues. Trimming stripped 4 bases from V and 2 bases from J, with 8 bases between.

The chain carries TRBV7-9 and TRBJ1-1, with TRBD1 identical over 7 bases. The CDR3 contains 15 residues. CDR1 is SEHNR, CDR2 FQNEAQ, per germline (reference sequence). Trimming removed 0 bases from V and 4 bases from J; junction bases left unmatched: 5. The CDR3 is CASSLAGGQITEAFF. In nucleotides, the CDR3 is TGTGCCAGCAGCTTAGCGGGGGGACAGATCACTGAAGCTTTCTTT.

This chain uses TRBV3-1 (or the pseudogene TRBV3-2) with TRBJ2-5, with TRBD2 matching over 11 bases. The CDR3 consists of 15 residues. V shed 2 bases, J shed 5 bases, and the junction held 4 bases outside the gene matches. Looked up from germline, CDR1 is LGHDT and CDR2 is YNNKEL (reference sequence). The CDR3 here is CASSQLAGGEETQYF. CDR3 DNA: TGTGCCAGCAGCCAACTAGCGGGGGGCGAGGAGACCCAGTACTTC.

The J gene is TRBJ2-7, the V gene TRBV4-2; tentatively, D is TRBD1 (5 bases). The CDR3 consists of 15 residues. From germline, CDR1 is LGHNA and CDR2 YNFKEQ. The V end lost 1 base, the J end lost 2 bases, and 12 bases lay between the germline ends. For the CDR3, the DNA is TGTGCCAGCAGCCAAGGGGGCACAGGTACCTACGAGCAGTACTTC. Translation gives CASSQGGTGTYEQYF.

The chain combines TRBV6-2 or TRBV6-3 with TRBJ2-7, with no clear D. The CDR3 is 11 residues long. Trimming stripped 4 bases from V and 2 bases from J, with 3 bases between. CDR1 and CDR2 from the germline V gene are MNHEY and SVGEGT. CDR3 sequence reads: CASSLTYEQYF. DNA for the CDR3: TGTGCCAGCAGTTTAACCTACGAGCAGTACTTC.

The count of this clone is one. This chain links TRBV5-6 with TRBJ2-1; TRBD2 aligns across 10 bases. With 2 bases clipped from V and 3 bases from J, the junction kept 5 bases outside the gene matches. The CDR3 runs to 16 residues. Per the germline V gene, CDR1 is SGHDT and CDR2 is YYEEEE. CDR3 coding DNA: TGTGCCAGCAGCTTCCTAGCGGGGGCCAACTACAATGAGCAGTTCTTC. Translated: CASSFLAGANYNEQFF.

The CDR3 DNA sequence: TGTGCCATCAGTGCGAGCGGAAATGAGCAGTTCTTC. Protein product: CAISASGNEQFF. The V and J genes are TRBV10-3 and TRBJ2-1; D might be TRBD2 (5 bases). V was clipped by 4 bases and J by 7 bases, with 8 bases between them. The germline V gene encodes CDR1 ENHRY and CDR2 SYGVKD. This CDR3 contains 12 residues.

The chain combines TRBV5-1 with TRBJ1-1; D is perhaps TRBD1 (6 bases). Trimming stripped 4 bases from V and 5 bases from J, with 15 bases between. Germline-derived CDR1 and CDR2 are SGHRS and YFSETQ. The CDR3 spans 14 residues. The CDR3 DNA reads TGCGCCAGCAGCCCAGGGGCCCCGGGAACTGAAGCTTTCTTT. It yields the protein CASSPGAPGTEAFF.

The chain carries TRBV7-9 and TRBJ2-7; 10 bases match TRBD1. The germline V gene has CDR1 SEHNR and CDR2 FQNEAQ (reference sequence). V dropped 5 bases and J dropped 4; count of bases not matched to a gene: 11. There are 16 residues in the CDR3. The chain's CDR3 is CASSGPDRGRVYEQYF. The CDR3 DNA follows: TGTGCCAGCAGCGGACCCGACAGGGGGCGGGTGTACGAGCAGTACTTC.

This CDR3 is CASSAHLAGAETQYF. The DNA for the CDR3 is TGTGCCAGCAGTGCGCACCTAGCGGGGGCAGAGACCCAGTACTTC. The chain uses TRBV2 and TRBJ2-5; 10 bases align to TRBD2. The junction had 6 bases not matched to a gene; V was cut back by 4 bases and J by 4 bases. The CDR3 sequence is 15 residues long. Germline V gene lookup returns CDR1 SNHLY and CDR2 FYNNEI.

The chain is built from TRBV5-6 and TRBJ2-4; D may be TRBD2 (6 bases). This CDR3 comprises 13 residues. Trimming took off 3 bases at V and 6 bases at J, with 10 bases between the two ends. In germline, CDR1 is SGHDT, CDR2 YYEEEE. The CDR3 reads CASSWDGGNIQYF. The DNA of the CDR3 is TGTGCCAGCAGCTGGGACGGGGGAAACATTCAGTACTTC.

This chain connects TRBV10-3 to TRBJ1-5; D call uncertain. Per germline, CDR1 ENHRY and CDR2 SYGVKD. Trimming shortened V by 4 bases and J by 7 bases, and 11 bases separated the two germline ends. The CDR3 runs to 13 residues. CDR3 amino acids: CAISVGPQQPQHF. The DNA of the CDR3 is TGTGCCATCAGTGTCGGTCCCCAACAGCCCCAGCATTTT.

The gene calls are TRBV25-1 and TRBJ2-7; D is ambiguous. Between the trimmed V and J ends, which lost 1 base and 0 bases, there was a span of 10 bases. The CDR3 is made up of 15 amino acids. Per the germline V gene, CDR1 is MGHDK and CDR2 is SYGVNS. Here the CDR3 DNA reads TGTGCCAGCAGTGAATCGGCTCGCCTCTCCTACGAGCAGTACTTC. Residues: CASSESARLSYEQYF.

This chain links TRBV27 with TRBJ2-6; no firm D call. CDR3 size: 15 residues. Germline V gene lookup returns CDR1 MNHEY and CDR2 SMNVEV (reference sequence). With 3 bases removed from V and 0 bases from J, the gap between germline ends came to 6 bases. The CDR3 region has the DNA TGTGCCAGCAGTTTTAGTCTCTCTGGGGCCAACGTCCTGACTTTC. This codes for CASSFSLSGANVLTF. Looking up the rest from reference TRBV27 and TRBJ2-6 gives the full variable domain: EAQVTQNPRYLITVTGKKLTVTCSQNMNHEYMSWYRQDPGLGLRQIYYSMNVEVTDKGDVPEGYKVSRKEKRNFPLILESPSPNQTSLYFCASSFSLSGANVLTFGAGSRLTVL.

The rearrangement links TRBV12-2 to TRBJ2-1; TRBD2, the table's D call, was not compared with the DNA. TRBV12-2 is a documented pseudogene. This CDR3 comprises 17 residues. The CDR3, as DNA: TGTGCAAGTCGCCCTGGGAGGGTAGCGGGGAGCTACAATGAGCAGTTCTTC. Amino acid sequence: CASRPGRVAGSYNEQFF.

The rearrangement joins TRBV19 to TRBJ1-5; D is unresolved. In germline, CDR1 is LNHDA, CDR2 SQIVND (reference sequence). V lost 5 bases, J lost 0 bases, and 11 bases lay in between. This CDR3 comprises 15 residues. CDR3 loop: CASSETAYSNQPQHF. In DNA form, the CDR3 reads TGTGCCAGTAGTGAAACGGCATATAGCAATCAGCCCCAGCATTTT.

Here the CDR3 DNA reads TGCGCCAGCAGTCAATCCCCGTGGACTGGTCGAGCCAACGTCCTGACTTTC. This sequence encodes CASSQSPWTGRANVLTF. The chain links TRBV23-1 to TRBJ2-6; possibly TRBD2 for D (5 bases). TRBV23-1 has ORF status, its function being uncertain. Trimming shortened V by 0 bases and J by 7 bases, and 16 bases separated the two germline ends. The CDR3 length is 17 residues.

This clone has just one count. The chain links TRBV11-3 to TRBJ1-1; D gene ambiguous. This CDR3 region has 14 residues. The ends were cut back, 3 bases at V and 0 bases at J, with 8 bases in the middle. In germline, CDR1 is SGHNT, CDR2 YENEEA. This CDR3 is CASSFAGMNTEAFF. The CDR3 coding sequence is TGTGCCAGCAGCTTCGCTGGAATGAACACTGAAGCTTTCTTT.

This sequence joins TRBV6-2 or TRBV6-3 and TRBJ1-5, with D maybe TRBD1 (6 bases). CDR3 length: 15 residues. The germline CDR1 and CDR2 sequences are MNHEY and SVGEGT. V gave up 6 bases and J gave up 2 bases, with 14 bases separating them. The CDR3 nucleotides read TGTGCCAGCAGGTACCAGGGGATTGGCAATCAGCCCCAGCATTTT. Translation: CASRYQGIGNQPQHF.

As DNA, the CDR3 is TGTGCCAGCTCACCCCCAAGACAGGGTGATTCACCCCTCCACTTT. Protein sequence: CASSPPRQGDSPLHF. V gene TRBV18 combines with J gene TRBJ1-6; 7 bases map to TRBD1. This CDR3 comprises 15 residues. V was clipped by 3 bases and J by 8 bases; unmatched bases: 7. CDR1 KGHSH and CDR2 LQKENI come from the germline V gene.

V gene TRBV28 combines with J gene TRBJ2-7, with 7 bases lining up with TRBD2. There are 13 residues in the CDR3. With V trimmed by 9 bases and J by 7 bases, 12 bases remained unmatched. The germline gives CDR1 MDHEN, CDR2 SYDVKM. The CDR3 loop is CASMTSPGWEQYF. Written as DNA, the CDR3 is TGTGCCAGTATGACTAGCCCAGGGTGGGAGCAGTACTTC.

This chain uses TRBV25-1 with TRBJ2-5; TRBD1 aligns across 9 bases. Germline V gene data show CDR1 as MGHDK and CDR2 as SYGVNS. Germline trimming cut 1 base from V and 5 bases from J; bases unmatched to any gene: 5. This CDR3 spans 15 amino acids. The CDR3 DNA reads TGTGCCAGCAGTGAATCAGGGACAGGGAAGGAGACCCAGTACTTC. Its translation is CASSESGTGKETQYF.

The V gene is TRBV28, the J gene TRBJ2-2, with D perhaps matching TRBD1 (6 bases). CDR1 and CDR2 from the germline V gene are MDHEN and SYDVKM. This CDR3 region has 16 residues. Deletions cut 5 bases from V and 1 base from J, with 14 bases between. CDR3 bases: TGTGCCAGCAGTCCACCGGGACACGAGAACACCGGGGAGCTGTTTTTT. Translated, it gives CASSPPGHENTGELFF.

The J gene is TRBJ1-2, the V gene TRBV5-5; possible D gene TRBD1, 5 bases. Trimming cost V 4 bases and J 2 bases, with 12 bases left between them. The CDR3 has 14 residues. Germline values: CDR1 SGHKS, CDR2 YYEKEE (reference sequence). CDR3 protein: CASSPARVNYGYTF. CDR3 in DNA: TGTGCCAGCAGCCCCGCCAGGGTGAACTATGGCTACACCTTC.